Listed below are T cell receptor beta chains from one sample, sequenced in a study of T-cell memory formation after mild COVID-19. TCRdb ran MiXCR on the 5' RACE reads and lists one entry per CDR3 protein. The sample has roughly 45,000 distinct CDR3 sequences, 27% seen once. The material sequenced was PBMCs or a T cell subset sorted from them (not recorded which). All receptors derive from a man aged 18 to 30 who had mild COVID-19 (a few samples of this study predate the infection). Cell type and time point are not known. Each CDR3 is given with its conserved first and last residue. The order of the fields is J gene, clone size, D gene, V gene, CDR3 protein, CDR3 DNA. A D gene is named only where the DNA matches it firmly. Clone size is shown for a subset of rows, as once, few, many or a class of expanded clone.

>TRBJ1-5|few|-|TRBV6-1
CASIGYSNQPQHF
TGTGCCAGCATTGGTTATAGCAATCAGCCCCAGCATTTT
>TRBJ1-1|few|-|TRBV7-2
CASSLDSGLGTEAFF
TGTGCCAGCAGCTTAGATTCAGGGCTGGGCACTGAAGCTTTCTTT
>TRBJ2-1|few|-|TRBV7-2
CASSLAGGGYEQFF
TGTGCCAGCAGCTTAGCGGGGGGTGGGTATGAGCAGTTCTTC
>TRBJ2-1|-|-|TRBV4-3
CASSQDPGSAYNEQFF
TGCGCCAGCAGCCAAGACCCAGGCTCGGCATACAATGAGCAGTTCTTC
>TRBJ2-3|-|-|TRBV11-2
CASSPYGTDTQYF
TGTGCCAGCAGCCCCTACGGCACAGATACGCAGTATTTT
>TRBJ2-3|few|TRBD2|TRBV2
CASSGLALGDTQYF
TGTGCCAGCAGTGGACTAGCCCTTGGGGATACGCAGTATTTT
>TRBJ1-6|few|-|TRBV4-3
CASSQDPGKNSPLHF
TGCGCCAGCAGCCAAGATCCCGGGAAGAATTCACCCCTCCACTTT
>TRBJ2-1|-|TRBD2|TRBV4-3
CASSQGGGGTSGQNEQFF
TGCGCCAGCAGCCAAGGCGGCGGGGGGACTAGCGGACAGAATGAGCAGTTCTTC
>TRBJ2-6|-|-|TRBV7-2
CASSTHSGYSGANVLTF
TGTGCCAGCAGCACTCACTCGGGGTACTCTGGGGCCAACGTCCTGACTTTC
>TRBJ2-5|few|-|TRBV6-5
CASSPGQLGETQYF
TGTGCCAGCAGTCCCGGACAGTTAGGGGAGACCCAGTACTTC
>TRBJ2-7|-|TRBD1|TRBV20-1
CSARAGGTYEQYF
TGCAGTGCTAGAGCAGGGGGCACCTACGAGCAGTACTTC
>TRBJ2-7|few|TRBD1|TRBV6-2/TRBV6-3
CASSYSKFRDSSYEQYF
TGTGCCAGCAGTTACTCGAAGTTCCGGGACAGCTCCTACGAGCAGTACTTC
>TRBJ1-1|few|-|TRBV10-3
CATLAPGDRLNTEAFF
TGTGCCACCTTGGCCCCAGGTGACAGACTTAACACTGAAGCTTTCTTT
>TRBJ2-3|-|TRBD1|TRBV5-1
CASSSGQGGTDTQYF
TGCGCCAGCAGCTCCGGACAGGGGGGCACAGATACGCAGTATTTT
>TRBJ2-2|-|TRBD2|TRBV12-3/TRBV12-4
CASRALAGSGELFF
TGTGCCAGCAGAGCACTAGCGGGGAGCGGGGAGCTGTTTTTT
>TRBJ2-5|medium-sized|TRBD2|TRBV7-9
CASSPREGETQYF
TGTGCCAGCAGCCCTCGGGAGGGAGAGACCCAGTACTTC
>TRBJ2-3|-|-|TRBV7-9
CASRDWGAADTQYF
TGTGCCAGCAGAGACTGGGGGGCCGCAGATACGCAGTATTTT
>TRBJ2-2|-|-|TRBV9
CASSVGDDHRGTGELFF
TGTGCCAGCAGCGTAGGCGACGATCACCGTGGCACCGGGGAGCTGTTTTTT
>TRBJ2-1|-|TRBD1|TRBV4-1
CASSQLRQGINEQFF
TGCGCCAGCAGCCAACTAAGACAGGGTATCAATGAGCAGTTCTTC
>TRBJ2-7|-|-|TRBV20-1
CSARRGRVYEQYF
TGCAGTGCTAGACGGGGCAGGGTCTACGAGCAGTACTTC
>TRBJ2-5|few|-|TRBV23-1
CASRQAGTQYF
TGCGCCAGCAGGCAGGCGGGGACCCAGTACTTC
>TRBJ2-7|-|TRBD2|TRBV2
CASMISGGLAYEQYF
TGTGCCAGCATGATAAGCGGGGGGCTAGCCTACGAGCAGTACTTC
>TRBJ2-3|-|-|TRBV4-3
CASSHGPSTTDTQYF
TGCGCCAGCAGCCACGGACCGTCGACTACAGATACGCAGTATTTT
>TRBJ1-2|-|-|TRBV19
CASSGYGYTF
TGTGCCAGTTCCGGCTATGGCTACACCTTC
>TRBJ2-1|few|TRBD2|TRBV5-4
CASIRLANNEQFF
TGTGCCAGCATACGACTAGCTAACAATGAGCAGTTCTTC
>TRBJ1-1|-|-|TRBV27
CASSFIKGQWPFF
TGTGCCAGCAGTTTTATTAAGGGGCAGTGGCCTTTCTTT
>TRBJ1-1|once|-|TRBV10-3
CAISTGNTEAFF
TGTGCCATCAGTACAGGGAACACTGAAGCTTTCTTT
>TRBJ2-3|many|-|TRBV7-9
CASSLPGTFRSTDTQYF
TGTGCCAGCAGCTTACCCGGGACTTTCCGTTCCACAGATACGCAGTATTTT
>TRBJ2-1|-|-|TRBV5-1
CASSRQYNEQFF
TGCGCCAGCAGCAGACAGTACAATGAGCAGTTCTTC
>TRBJ1-1|-|-|TRBV5-5
CASSVGWVNTEAFF
TGTGCCAGCAGCGTTGGTTGGGTTAACACTGAAGCTTTCTTT